The 24 T cell receptor beta chains reported below all come from one sample, sequenced in a study of blood T cell repertoires in COVID-19 (dated by TCRdb to the early 2020s). The library was produced with the immunoSEQ multiplex PCR assay. TCRdb limited this immuneACCESS table to in-frame rearrangements with V and J called. A share of clones is missing; checked studies link under half to unresolved V genes, and the rest is unexplained. The table for this sample lists 150,000 to 200,000 clones; more than 75% of them were counted only once. The leading ten clones occupy roughly an eighth of the sample. Sequencing was performed on peripheral blood. These receptors came from a woman aged 70-85 years with COVID-19, enrolled during active disease.

The V gene is TRBV7-3, the J gene TRBJ2-5, with D perhaps matching TRBD2 (6 bases). Per germline, CDR1 SGHTA and CDR2 FQGTGA. The CDR3 runs to 15 residues. Trimming took 3 bases from V and 5 from J, leaving 16 bases between them. CDR3 loop: CASSFGGANYETQYF. The CDR3 bases are TGTGCCAGCAGCTTCGGGGGAGCTAACTACGAGACCCAGTACTTC.

The chain has TRBV12-5 and TRBJ1-1, with D perhaps matching TRBD1 (5 bases). V was pared by 7 bases and J by 0 bases, with 9 bases between. Per the germline V gene, CDR1 is LGHNT and CDR2 is FRNRAP. CDR3 size: 13 residues. As DNA, the CDR3 is TGTGCTAGTGCTCAGACAGTGAACACTGAAGCTTTCTTT. Translating it yields CASAQTVNTEAFF.

The V call is TRBV11-3, the J call TRBJ2-1; 7 bases fit TRBD1. V was pared by 4 bases and J by 8 bases, with 8 bases of the junction left unmatched. The V gene's germline CDR1 is SGHNT and CDR2 YENEEA. The CDR3 consists of 14 residues. CDR3 loop: CASSSGQLQDEQFF. The CDR3 bases are TGTGCCAGCAGCTCGGGACAGCTACAAGATGAGCAGTTCTTC.

The V gene is TRBV3-1 (or the pseudogene TRBV3-2), the J gene TRBJ1-2; no reliable D call. Germline CDR1 reads LGHDT; CDR2 reads YNNKEL (reference sequence). This CDR3 has 15 residues. The V end was cut by 3 bases, the J end by 0 bases, with 11 bases between. For the CDR3, the DNA is TGTGCCAGCAGCCATGGGTACAGACCTAACTATGGCTACACCTTC. Translating it yields CASSHGYRPNYGYTF.

J is TRBJ2-1 and V is TRBV14; 10 nucleotides line up with TRBD2. The CDR3 covers 15 residues. Per germline, CDR1 SGHDN and CDR2 FVKESK. Trimming took 6 bases from V and 8 from J; bases not matched to a gene: 10. In DNA form, the CDR3 reads TGTGCCAGCAGAAGAGCGGGAGGGCCAGGCCATGAGCAGTTCTTC. It yields the protein CASRRAGGPGHEQFF.

This chain connects TRBV10-3 to TRBJ1-1; 10 positions match TRBD1. The CDR3 consists of 15 residues. The junction had 11 bases not matched to a gene; V was cut back by 7 bases and J by 6 bases. Germline CDR1 is ENHRY and CDR2 is SYGVKD. The CDR3 coding sequence is TGTGCCATCACAAGGACAGGGGGTGAGAGCCCTGAAGCTTTCTTT. The encoded protein is CAITRTGGESPEAFF.

The chain carries TRBV9 and TRBJ2-7; a weak D match, TRBD2 (6 bases). Germline V lookup: CDR1 SGDLS, CDR2 YYNGEE. CDR3 size: 15 residues. With 4 bases removed from V and 5 bases from J, the gap between germline ends came to 19 bases. DNA of the CDR3: TGTGCCAGCAGCCCCGAGGAGACTAGTTCGGACGAGCAGTACTTC. It specifies CASSPEETSSDEQYF.

Only one count was recorded for this clone. The rearrangement links TRBV2 to TRBJ2-7; 8 bases are shared with TRBD2. V gave up 10 bases and J gave up 0 bases; unmatched junction bases: 14. Germline loops: CDR1 SNHLY, CDR2 FYNNEI. This CDR3 is built from 16 residues. The DNA of the CDR3 is TGTGCCACCGGAGGTAGGGCGGGAGGCCTCTCCTACGAGCAGTACTTC. This encodes CATGGRAGGLSYEQYF.

CDR3 region: CASTLQYNEQFF. CDR3 DNA: TGTGCCAGCACCCTTCAGTACAATGAGCAGTTCTTC. This rearrangement joins TRBV12-3 or TRBV12-4 to TRBJ2-1; D not resolved. The length of the CDR3 is 12 residues. Trimming left V 7 bases short and J 4 bases short, with 8 bases between.

This clone was observed once. This chain joins TRBV3-1 (or the pseudogene TRBV3-2) and TRBJ1-2; 10 positions agree with TRBD1. Losses at the gene ends were 5 bases for V and 6 bases for J; bases not matched to a gene: 12. In germline, CDR1 is LGHDT, CDR2 YNNKEL (reference sequence). CDR3 length: 16 amino acids. The CDR3 sequence is CASSIQTGGAWHGYTF. CDR3 nucleotides: TGTGCCAGCAGCATTCAGACAGGGGGCGCTTGGCATGGCTACACCTTC.

The chain couples TRBV5-1 to TRBJ1-2; the D is unclear. Per germline, CDR1 SGHRS and CDR2 YFSETQ. V was shortened by 0 bases and J by 7 bases, with 10 bases between the two germline ends. The CDR3 covers 13 residues. The CDR3 DNA follows: TGCGCCAGCAGCTTGGCAGGCGTGGGTGGCTACACCTTC. Protein product: CASSLAGVGGYTF.

The rearrangement links TRBV6-2 or TRBV6-3 to TRBJ2-1; D is possibly TRBD2 (5 bases). Trimming took off 2 bases at V and 7 bases at J, with 15 bases between the two ends. The germline CDR1 and CDR2 sequences are MNHEY and SVGEGT. The CDR3 is made up of 15 amino acids. CDR3 sequence (DNA): TGTGCCAGCAGTTACAGCGGAACCCCGAGAAATGAGCAGTTCTTC. This translates into CASSYSGTPRNEQFF.

The chain is built from TRBV6-5 and TRBJ1-6; TRBD1 is a possible D gene (6 bases). Deletions cut 9 bases from V and 10 bases from J, with 19 bases between. This CDR3 is built from 14 residues. Germline V gene sequence: CDR1 MNHEY, CDR2 SVGAGI. The CDR3 DNA is TGTGCCAGTTCCAAGGGGGATAGGGGCTCACCCCTCCACTTT. Its translation is CASSKGDRGSPLHF.

This CDR3 reads CASSRGQSDTEAFF. CDR3 DNA sequence: TGCGCCAGCAGCCGAGGGCAGAGTGACACTGAAGCTTTCTTT. The rearrangement uses TRBV5-1 and TRBJ1-1; D is undetermined. This CDR3 spans 14 amino acids. Trimming left V 4 bases short and J 3 bases short, with 13 bases between. Germline CDR1 and CDR2: SGHRS and YFSETQ.

The V gene is TRBV19, the J gene TRBJ2-1; 9 nucleotides line up with TRBD1. CDR3 size: 15 residues. The germline V gene has CDR1 LNHDA and CDR2 SQIVND (reference sequence). J gave up 5 bases and V 5 bases, and 7 bases lay outside the gene matches. CDR3 bases: TGTGCCAGTAGTCAGGGACAGGGCGTTAACAATGAGCAGTTCTTC. This encodes CASSQGQGVNNEQFF.

The chain joins TRBV4-1 to TRBJ2-7; D may be TRBD2 (5 bases). The CDR3 loop spans 16 amino acids. The germline CDR1 and CDR2 sequences are MGHRA and YSYEKL. Trimming shortened V by 2 bases and J by 6 bases, and 20 bases separated the two germline ends. Here the CDR3 reads CASSQYPSGLAGEQYF. CDR3 sequence (DNA): TGCGCCAGCAGCCAATACCCTTCTGGGCTAGCTGGCGAGCAGTACTTC.

This chain connects TRBV7-2 to TRBJ1-4; 11 nucleotides align to TRBD1. Germline values: CDR1 SGHTA, CDR2 FQGNSA. The CDR3 has 14 amino acids. The V and J ends lost 4 bases and 13 bases, in that order; junction bases with no gene match: 8. The CDR3 DNA sequence: TGTGCCAGCAGCTCCCTCGGACAGGGGGCAAGACTGTTTTTT. Translating gives CASSSLGQGARLFF. Full variable domain (missing parts from reference TRBV7-2 and TRBJ1-4): GAGVSQSPSNKVTEKGKDVELRCDPISGHTALYWYRQSLGQGLEFLIYFQGNSAPDKSGLPSDRFSAERTGGSVSTLTIQRTQQEDSAVYLCASSSLGQGARLFFGSGTQLSVL.

In its sample, this clone was seen a few times. The chain employs TRBV10-2 and TRBJ2-7, with TRBD2 as a possible D gene (6 bases). V was cut by 7 bases and J by 2 bases, with 15 bases left in between. The germline gives CDR1 WSHSY, CDR2 SAAADI. The CDR3 runs to 14 residues. The CDR3 protein is CASTESGGAYEQYF. DNA for the CDR3: TGCGCCAGCACTGAAAGTGGAGGGGCCTACGAGCAGTACTTC.

The rearrangement uses TRBV7-9 and TRBJ2-2; tentatively, D is TRBD1 (6 bases). CDR1 SEHNR and CDR2 FQNEAQ come from the germline V gene (reference sequence). Trimming removed 1 base from V and 4 bases from J, with 10 bases in between. The CDR3 length is 15 residues. The CDR3 spells CASSLEGQPTGELFF. In DNA form, the CDR3 reads TGTGCCAGCAGCTTAGAAGGACAGCCCACCGGGGAGCTGTTTTTT.

The gene calls are TRBV5-1 and TRBJ2-5, with 9 bases aligning to TRBD1. The J segment lost 2 bases and the V segment lost 7 bases, leaving 6 bases of the junction unmatched. CDR3 size: 14 residues. Germline V gives CDR1 SGHRS, CDR2 YFSETQ. The CDR3 nucleotides read TGCGCCAGCTATCCCGACAGGGGGCAAGAGACCCAGTACTTC. Protein sequence: CASYPDRGQETQYF.

This clone was recorded only once. The sample contains more than one DNA sequence encoding this CDR3. The rearrangement links TRBV28 to TRBJ1-2, with TRBD1 matching over 7 bases. Germline V lookup: CDR1 MDHEN, CDR2 SYDVKM. The junction had 8 bases not matched to a gene; V was cut back by 5 bases and J by 5 bases. This CDR3 is built from 14 residues. In DNA, the CDR3 is TGTGCCAGCAGTAGACAGGGTGCGGGGTATGGCTACACCTTC. This translates into CASSRQGAGYGYTF.

V and J are TRBV30 and TRBJ2-7, with 8 bases lining up with TRBD2. V lost 2 bases and J lost 4; bases outside the gene matches: 1. This CDR3 has 12 amino acids. CDR1 and CDR2 (germline): GTSNPN, SVGIG (reference sequence). The CDR3 spells CAWSSSGYEQYF. In DNA, the CDR3 is TGTGCCTGGAGTTCTAGCGGGTACGAGCAGTACTTC.

V gene TRBV28 combines with J gene TRBJ2-2, with 11 nucleotides matching TRBD1. From germline, CDR1 is MDHEN and CDR2 SYDVKM. Trimming cost V 6 bases and J 5 bases; bases outside gene matches: 2. The CDR3 contains 14 residues. The CDR3 DNA reads TGTGCCAGCAGAGGACAGGGGGCGACCGGGGAGCTGTTTTTT. Translation: CASRGQGATGELFF.

The CDR3 DNA reads TGTGCCAGCAGCGGGAGCGGGACTCGAGGAGAGCAGTACTTC. It translates to CASSGSGTRGEQYF. The chain is built from TRBV7-2 and TRBJ2-7, with 7 bases that match TRBD2. The CDR3 has 14 residues. CDR1 is SGHTA, CDR2 FQGNSA, per germline. Trimming removed 5 bases from V and 7 bases from J; junction bases left unmatched: 11.